These 20 T cell receptor beta chains originate from one sample sequenced in a study of T cells in Graves' hyperthyroidism and ophthalmopathy (dated by TCRdb to about 2019). Libraries were prepared through multiplex PCR. The instrument given in TCRdb is Illumina HiSeq 2000. The TCR beta CDR3 regions were amplified from the RNA transcripts. A first-round RT-PCR of the TCR CDR3 used the HTBI primer set with the Qiagen OneStep RT-PCR kit. In TCRdb, the public reads were trimmed at Q25 with fastp and aligned with MiXCR, with productive beta chains retained. Merged by CDR3 protein, the rows form single entries marked with the most common genes and DNA. Recorded for this sample are hundreds of thousands of distinct CDR3 sequences; 13% to 15% of them occurred a single time. The biggest ten clones account for about 10% of the sample. Material for sequencing was blood. These TCRs come from a woman aged 18-30 years with Graves' hyperthyroidism.

A note on this clonotype: Being one base from a much bigger clone, this may be a read error. V gene TRBV7-2 combines with J gene TRBJ2-1; 8 bases agree with TRBD2. V gave up 5 bases and J gave up 0 bases; unmatched junction bases: 3. Germline V gene lookup returns CDR1 SGHTA and CDR2 FQGNSA. This CDR3 contains 15 residues. The CDR3 is CTSSLGRASYNEQFF. In DNA form, the CDR3 reads TGTACCAGCAGCCTCGGGAGGGCCTCCTACAATGAGCAGTTCTTC.

This chain links TRBV7-9 with TRBJ2-3; 8 nucleotides align to TRBD2. The CDR3 runs to 15 residues. Germline lookup yields CDR1 SEHNR and CDR2 FQNEAQ (reference sequence). The trim removed 5 bases at V and 4 bases at J, leaving 8 bases unmatched. The CDR3 loop is CASSLVEAGADTQYF. The CDR3 DNA is TGTGCCAGCAGCCTGGTTGAAGCGGGAGCAGATACGCAGTATTTT.

Comment on this clonotype: Just one base apart from a much larger clone, this may be a read error. The J gene is TRBJ1-1, the V gene TRBV30, with 7 bases matching TRBD1. The CDR3 is made up of 15 amino acids. From germline, CDR1 is GTSNPN and CDR2 SVGIG (reference sequence). J was trimmed by 6 bases and V by 0 bases; bases with no gene match: 10. This chain's CDR3 is CAWSVGRGYGPEAFF. The CDR3 nucleotides read TGTGCCTGGAGTGTTGGCAGGGGGTATGGGCCTGAAGCTTTCTTT.

This clonotype appeared many times. The chain couples TRBV7-9 to TRBJ2-1; TRBD2 agrees at 8 bases. CDR3 size: 12 residues. Germline-derived CDR1 and CDR2 are SEHNR and FQNEAQ (reference sequence). Trimming cost V 8 bases and J 8 bases; bases outside gene matches: 5. CDR3 residues: CASRAGDYEQFF. CDR3 nucleotides: TGTGCCAGCCGAGCGGGAGATTATGAGCAGTTCTTC.

In this sample, this clonotype turned up a few times. The chain uses TRBV6-2 or TRBV6-3 and TRBJ2-7; D gene ambiguous. The CDR3 spans 15 residues. Per germline, CDR1 MNHEY and CDR2 SVGEGT. V gave up 0 bases and J gave up 2 bases, with 11 bases separating them. CDR3 loop: CASSYSKAVTYEQYF. CDR3 sequence (DNA): TGTGCCAGCAGTTACTCGAAAGCAGTTACCTACGAGCAGTACTTC.

The table lists this clonotype with many counts. J is TRBJ1-2 and V is TRBV5-6; 8 bases align to TRBD1. There are 15 residues in the CDR3. Germline V CDR1 and CDR2: SGHDT, YYEEEE. Trimming removed 2 bases from V and 1 base from J; junction bases left unmatched: 4. CDR3 bases: TGTGCCAGCAGCTTATGGGACAGGCATAACTATGGCTACACCTTC. Residues: CASSLWDRHNYGYTF.

This clonotype was observed many times. The rearrangement uses TRBV30 and TRBJ2-2, with unresolved D. Germline V gene data show CDR1 as GTSNPN and CDR2 as SVGIG (reference sequence). The CDR3 is 14 amino acids. Between the trimmed V and J ends, which lost 0 bases and 6 bases, there was a span of 11 bases. The CDR3 coding sequence is TGTGCCTGGAGTGTACCTAACTTAGCCGGGGAGCTGTTTTTT. Its protein product is CAWSVPNLAGELFF.

Only a few counts were recorded for this clonotype. The CDR3 DNA reads as TGTGCCAGCATTCGAAACCGGGACAGCTATGGCTACACCTTC. Its translation is CASIRNRDSYGYTF. The chain is built from TRBV6-2 or TRBV6-3 and TRBJ1-2; TRBD1 aligns across 7 bases. The CDR3 is 14 amino acids. CDR1 MNHEY and CDR2 SVGEGT come from the germline V gene. J gave up 4 bases and V 7 bases, and 9 bases lay outside the gene matches.

This chain connects TRBV10-2 to TRBJ1-5; no reliable D call. The germline gives CDR1 WSHSY, CDR2 SAAADI. V was shortened by 6 bases and J by 6 bases, with 12 bases between the two germline ends. This CDR3 is built from 13 residues. The CDR3 nucleotides are TGCGCCAGCAGCCTCGGGGAAATTCAGCCCCAGCATTTT. It is translated as CASSLGEIQPQHF.

This clonotype has only a few counts. The genes are TRBV5-1 and TRBJ2-1; D is ambiguous. The CDR3 is made up of 15 amino acids. CDR1 is SGHRS and CDR2 is YFSETQ in the germline V gene. The ends were cut back, 4 bases at V and 5 bases at J, with 16 bases in the middle. CDR3 bases: TGCGCCAGCAGCCCCGCAGGTACGGTAAACAATGAGCAGTTCTTC. Its translation is CASSPAGTVNNEQFF. Together with reference TRBV5-1 and TRBJ2-1, the CDR3 gives the full variable domain: KAGVTQTPRYLIKTRGQQVTLSCSPISGHRSVSWYQQTPGQGLQFLFEYFSETQRNKGNFPGRFSGRQFSNSRSEMNVSTLELGDSALYLCASSPAGTVNNEQFFGPGTRLTVL.

This clonotype was detected many times. The chain couples TRBV4-3 to TRBJ2-1; D possibly corresponds to TRBD1 (6 bases). The V gene lost 0 bases and the J gene lost 2 bases, with 14 bases spanning the gap. This CDR3 has 17 amino acids. CDR1 and CDR2 (germline): LGHNA, YSLEER. The CDR3 DNA is TGCGCCAGCAGCCAAGACGGGATGGGACAAGCCTACAATGAGCAGTTCTTC. Its translation: CASSQDGMGQAYNEQFF.

The chain has TRBV29-1 and TRBJ1-1; no clear D gene. Germline loops: CDR1 SQVTM, CDR2 ANQGSEA. The CDR3 covers 12 residues. The germline V and J ends were trimmed by 7 bases and 7 bases, with 16 bases remaining between them. CDR3 sequence (DNA): TGCAGCGGGCTCCGGGGTAATAATGAAGCTTTCTTT. The encoded protein is CSGLRGNNEAFF.

This clonotype was observed a handful of times. This chain joins TRBV24-1 and TRBJ2-3, with a weak D call TRBD2 (6 bases). V was clipped by 3 bases and J by 5 bases, with 11 bases between them. Looked up from germline, CDR1 is KGHDR and CDR2 is SFDVKD. This CDR3 contains 14 residues. CDR3 sequence (DNA): TGTGCCACCAGTGATCTACTCGGGGGAGATACGCAGTATTTT. This sequence encodes CATSDLLGGDTQYF.

To note about this clonotype: A junction end diverges from the germline sequence, so it may reflect a read error. The rearrangement joins TRBV12-3 or TRBV12-4 to TRBJ2-5; 9 positions match TRBD1. The CDR3 covers 15 residues. CDR3 sequence: CATSDRGQGQETQYF. CDR3 DNA sequence: TGTGCCACCAGTGATCGGGGACAGGGTCAAGAGACCCAGTACTTC.

This clonotype was counted a few times. DNA for the CDR3: TGCGCCAGCAGCTGGACCCTACAGGGGGGCACCTACGAGCAGTACTTC. This encodes CASSWTLQGGTYEQYF. The chain links TRBV5-1 to TRBJ2-7, with TRBD1 identical over 8 bases. The CDR3 runs to 16 residues. The V gene's germline CDR1 is SGHRS and CDR2 YFSETQ. With V trimmed by 3 bases and J by 2 bases, 10 bases remained unmatched.

This clonotype appeared many times. The chain links TRBV28 to TRBJ2-7; D unresolved. Deletions cut 4 bases from V and 7 bases from J, with 17 bases between. CDR1 MDHEN and CDR2 SYDVKM come from the germline V gene. The CDR3 is made up of 14 amino acids. CDR3 bases: TGTGCCAGCAGTTCCATCGGGCCGACGAGAGAGCAGTACTTC. It specifies CASSSIGPTREQYF.

The V and J genes are TRBV29-1 and TRBJ2-7; TRBD2 is a possible D gene (7 bases). Germline loops: CDR1 SQVTM, CDR2 ANQGSEA. Trimming pared 1 base from V and 2 bases from J, leaving 15 bases between. There are 15 residues in the CDR3. CDR3 region: CSVEGGRGYPYEQYF. In DNA, the CDR3 is TGCAGCGTTGAAGGGGGGAGGGGGTACCCCTACGAGCAGTACTTC.

The chain employs TRBV7-2 and TRBJ2-7, with D uncertain. This CDR3 has 14 residues. V lost 0 bases and J 2 bases, leaving 8 bases between the germline ends. CDR1 and CDR2 (germline): SGHTA, FQGNSA. As DNA, the CDR3 is TGTGCCAGCAGCTTAGCTTCGATTCCCTACGAGCAGTACTTC. Protein: CASSLASIPYEQYF.

This clonotype showed up just a few times. The chain uses TRBV2 and TRBJ2-1; TRBD2 matches at 8 bases. The CDR3 is 13 residues long. The germline CDR1 and CDR2 sequences are SNHLY and FYNNEI. The V segment lost 7 bases and the J segment 7 bases; nucleotides outside the gene matches: 6. CDR3 coding DNA: TGTGCCAGCACAGCGGGAGATCTTAATGAGCAGTTCTTC. Encoded protein: CASTAGDLNEQFF.

This chain links TRBV7-9 with TRBJ1-6; 9 positions agree with TRBD1. The CDR3 spans 14 residues. CDR1 is SEHNR and CDR2 is FQNEAQ in the germline V gene (reference sequence). The trim removed 7 bases at V and 8 bases at J, leaving 6 bases unmatched. CDR3 coding DNA: TGTGCCAGCAAACCGGGACAGGGTGATTCACCCCTCCACTTT. Residues: CASKPGQGDSPLHF. Full variable domain (missing parts from reference TRBV7-9 and TRBJ1-6): DTGVSQNPRHKITKRGQNVTFRCDPISEHNRLYWYRQTLGQGPEFLTYFQNEAQLEKSRLLSDRFSAERPKGSFSTLEIQRTEQGDSAMYLCASKPGQGDSPLHFGNGTRLTVT.